One sample yielded the 11 T cell receptor beta chains listed below, sequenced in a study of cytomegalovirus exposure and HLA in healthy donors. Vbeta (60) and Jbeta (13) primers were used in the PCR. The method was immunoSEQ multiplex PCR; TCRdb's version includes in-frame clones alone and lacks a portion of them. This sample has tens of thousands of clones, with approximately 60% found just once. Source material: PBMCs. The receptors were sampled from a boy between 10 and 17 years old in good health and CMV-seropositive.

The chain carries TRBV19 and TRBJ2-1, with TRBD2 identical over 8 bases. In germline, CDR1 is LNHDA, CDR2 SQIVND (reference sequence). The CDR3 consists of 16 residues. V lost 4 bases to trimming and J lost 1 base; unmatched junction nucleotides: 6. In nucleotides, the CDR3 is TGTGCCAGTAGTAACGGGGGGGCCAGGTCCTACAATGAGCAGTTCTTC. It is translated as CASSNGGARSYNEQFF.

This clone was recorded once. The rearrangement joins TRBV19 to TRBJ2-6; TRBD1 agrees at 9 bases. Germline V gene lookup returns CDR1 LNHDA and CDR2 SQIVND (reference sequence). The V gene end was trimmed by 7 bases and the J gene end by 0 bases; junction bases not matched to a gene: 10. The CDR3 loop spans 18 amino acids. The CDR3: CASILRHRGLSGANVLTF. CDR3 nucleotides: TGTGCCAGTATCCTCCGGCACAGGGGGCTCTCTGGGGCCAACGTCCTGACTTTC. The full variable domain, its missing parts supplied by reference TRBV19 and TRBJ2-6, is DGGITQSPKYLFRKEGQNVTLSCEQNLNHDAMYWYRQDPGQGLRLIYYSQIVNDFQKGDIAEGYSVSREKKESFPLTVTSAQKNPTAFYLCASILRHRGLSGANVLTFGAGSRLTVL.

The chain employs TRBV5-4 and TRBJ2-7; 9 bases are shared with TRBD1. V gave up 1 base and J gave up 6 bases; unmatched junction bases: 5. CDR1 and CDR2 (germline): SGHNT, YYREEE (reference sequence). The CDR3 runs 14 residues. CDR3 in amino acids: CASSLLQGAGEQYF. CDR3 bases: TGTGCCAGCAGCTTGTTACAGGGGGCAGGCGAGCAGTACTTC. Complete variable domain (other parts from reference TRBV5-4 and TRBJ2-7): ETGVTQSPTHLIKTRGQQVTLRCSSQSGHNTVSWYQQALGQGPQFIFQYYREEENGRGNFPPRFSGLQFPNYSSELNVNALELDDSALYLCASSLLQGAGEQYFGPGTRLTVT.

The V call is TRBV7-9, the J call TRBJ2-7; D gene ambiguous. Germline loops: CDR1 SEHNR, CDR2 FQNEAQ (reference sequence). This CDR3 is built from 14 residues. V was pared by 4 bases and J by 11 bases, with 21 bases between. CDR3 DNA: TGTGCCAGCAGCTCAACCGGGTCCTCTTTGTCAGAGTACTTC. Its protein product is CASSSTGSSLSEYF.

V usage is TRBV30 and J usage is TRBJ1-2; perhaps TRBD1 as D (6 bases). The CDR3 covers 13 residues. Germline CDR1 is GTSNPN and CDR2 is SVGIG (reference sequence). V lost 3 bases, J lost 7 bases, and 15 bases lay in between. In DNA, the CDR3 is TGTGCCTGGAGATCACAGGGAGTGGGTGGCTACACCTTC. It yields the protein CAWRSQGVGGYTF.

Remarks on this clone: The germline gene is not matched at one end of the junction; a read error may be the cause. The chain carries TRBV7-7 and TRBJ2-5, with D possibly TRBD2 on 5 matching bases. From germline, CDR1 is SSHAT and CDR2 FNYEAQ (reference sequence). The CDR3 spans 14 residues. The CDR3 coding sequence is TGTGCTAGCAGCTTAGGAGGAACGGGGGAGACCCAGTACTTC. Its translation: CASSLGGTGETQYF.

The gene calls are TRBV7-2 and TRBJ1-5; D remains unclear. Germline V gives CDR1 SGHTA, CDR2 FQGNSA. Trimming took 3 bases from V and 6 from J, leaving 15 bases between them. This CDR3 has 15 amino acids. This chain's CDR3 is CASSFQRGVSQPQHF. The CDR3 DNA reads as TGTGCCAGCAGCTTTCAGAGAGGAGTGAGTCAGCCCCAGCATTTT.

This chain connects TRBV6-1 to TRBJ2-1, with D perhaps matching TRBD2 (6 bases). This CDR3 has 16 amino acids. CDR1 is MNHNS and CDR2 is SASEGT in the germline V gene. V was pared by 4 bases and J by 7 bases, with 20 bases between. The CDR3 protein is CASSAPATRGGNEQFF. Written as DNA, the CDR3 is TGTGCCAGCAGTGCCCCTGCGACCCGAGGAGGGAATGAGCAGTTCTTC.

This rearrangement joins TRBV10-2 to TRBJ2-7, with D perhaps TRBD1 (6 bases). Trimming removed 6 bases from V and 4 bases from J, with 16 bases in between. The length of the CDR3 is 14 residues. Germline-derived CDR1 and CDR2 are WSHSY and SAAADI. The CDR3 spells CASRDSGTRYEQYF. CDR3 DNA: TGCGCCAGCAGGGATTCCGGGACAAGATACGAGCAGTACTTC.

This clone is a singleton in its sample. The V call is TRBV15, the J call TRBJ2-7; the match to TRBD2 covers 9 bases. Germline V lookup: CDR1 LNHNV, CDR2 YYDKDF (reference sequence). V lost 1 base and J lost 0; bases outside the gene matches: 7. The CDR3 extends over 17 amino acids. The CDR3 nucleotides read TGTGCCACCAGCAGAGTGCCCAGCGGGGGGACCTCCTACGAGCAGTACTTC. Its protein is CATSRVPSGGTSYEQYF.

In its sample, this clone was seen once. The J gene is TRBJ1-1, the V gene TRBV5-1; a weak D match, TRBD1 (6 bases). Trimming removed 4 bases at V and 4 bases at J, with 17 bases between. From germline, CDR1 is SGHRS and CDR2 YFSETQ. The length of the CDR3 is 15 residues. CDR3 nucleotides: TGCGCCAGCAGCAGGGGGGGGGTCCCCACCACTGAAGCTTTCTTT. Translated, it gives CASSRGGVPTTEAFF. Combining the CDR3 with reference TRBV5-1 and TRBJ1-1 gives the whole variable domain KAGVTQTPRYLIKTRGQQVTLSCSPISGHRSVSWYQQTPGQGLQFLFEYFSETQRNKGNFPGRFSGRQFSNSRSEMNVSTLELGDSALYLCASSRGGVPTTEAFFGQGTRLTVV.